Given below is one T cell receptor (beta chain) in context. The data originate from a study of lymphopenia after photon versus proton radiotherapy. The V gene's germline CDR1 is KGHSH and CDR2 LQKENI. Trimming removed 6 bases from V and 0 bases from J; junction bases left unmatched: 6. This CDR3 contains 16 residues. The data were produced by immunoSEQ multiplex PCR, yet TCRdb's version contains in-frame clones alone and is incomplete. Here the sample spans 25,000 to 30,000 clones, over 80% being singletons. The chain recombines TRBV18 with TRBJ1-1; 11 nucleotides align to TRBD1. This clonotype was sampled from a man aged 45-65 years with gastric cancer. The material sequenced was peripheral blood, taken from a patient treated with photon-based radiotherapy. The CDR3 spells CASSPWTGGMNTEAFF. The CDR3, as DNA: TGTGCCAGCTCTCCTTGGACAGGGGGCATGAACACTGAAGCTTTCTTT.